This T cell receptor (beta chain) was identified in a study of blood T cell repertoires in COVID-19. The CDR3 sequence is 15 residues long. Per the germline V gene, CDR1 is KGHSH and CDR2 is LQKENI. Trimming cost V 3 bases and J 7 bases; bases outside gene matches: 6. Profiling relied on immunoSEQ multiplex PCR, and the TCRdb table lists in-frame clones only, not all of them. The table lists some 130,000 clones, around 73% of them singletons. This chain connects TRBV18 to TRBJ2-1, with 10 bases matching TRBD2. The receptor was derived from a man aged 55 to 70 who had recovered from COVID-19. What was sequenced was peripheral blood. CDR3 loop: CASSPPSGRGNEQFF. CDR3 DNA: TGTGCCAGCTCACCTCCTAGCGGGAGAGGTAATGAGCAGTTCTTC.